Listed here is a single T cell receptor (beta chain). Use of 60 Vbeta and 13 Jbeta primers characterized the PCR. Assay used: immunoSEQ multiplex PCR; TCRdb lists only in-frame clones, some missing. This table holds 160,000 or so clones, approximately 80% found once. The data derive from a study of cytomegalovirus exposure and HLA in healthy donors. The sequence was obtained from a male donor in good health and CMV-seropositive. The sample taken for sequencing was PBMCs.

Here the CDR3 DNA reads TGTGCCAGCAGTGAAGTGGAGACAGGTTATGGCTACACCTTC. This sequence encodes CASSEVETGYGYTF. J is TRBJ1-2 and V is TRBV6-1, with D tentatively TRBD1 (6 bases). The CDR3 covers 14 residues. Deletions cut 1 base from V and 5 bases from J, with 11 bases between. Germline CDR1 is MNHNS and CDR2 is SASEGT.